This T cell receptor (beta chain) was captured by sequencing in a study of blood T cell repertoires in COVID-19. Overall study: Acute and convalescent COVID-19 samples came from the United States, Italy and Spain.

In the original workflow: Estimation of nucleated cell counts relied on the amplification of reference gene primers. Method: immunoSEQ multiplex PCR; TCRdb's copy keeps in-frame clones and lacks some. V and J calls and clone size are as listed in that table; D and trimming were resolved from the DNA. This sample has 270,000 or so clones, with 85% to 90% found just once. V gave up 0 bases and J gave up 5 bases, with 14 bases separating them. Germline CDR1 reads SGDLS; CDR2 reads YYNGEE. CDR3 length: 15 amino acids. The TCR originated in a woman aged 40 to 50 who had recovered from COVID-19. The V gene is TRBV9, the J gene TRBJ2-5; weak D call: TRBD1 (6 bases). The sequenced material came from peripheral blood. The CDR3 region is CASSVETGMLETQYF. CDR3 coding DNA: TGTGCCAGCAGCGTAGAGACAGGAATGTTGGAGACCCAGTACTTC.